This TCR beta chain was recorded in a study of blood T cell repertoires in COVID-19. Germline V CDR1 and CDR2: SGHDT, YYEEEE. The CDR3 is 15 residues long. The V end was cut by 2 bases, the J end by 5 bases, with 16 bases between. Libraries were prepared by immunoSEQ multiplex PCR; TCRdb keeps only in-frame clonotypes and omits some of them. The table has around 150,000 clones, about 88% seen once. The sequence was obtained from an older woman with COVID-19, enrolled during active disease. What was sequenced was peripheral blood. The rearrangement links TRBV5-6 to TRBJ1-1, with D perhaps TRBD1 (5 bases). The CDR3 region is CASSLPQGVGTEAFF. The CDR3 DNA reads as TGTGCCAGCAGCTTACCCCAGGGTGTAGGGACTGAAGCTTTCTTT.